Following are 23 T cell receptor beta chains from one sample sequenced in a study of T cells in Graves' hyperthyroidism and ophthalmopathy. Amplification of TCR beta CDR3 regions was performed using RNA transcripts as template. The TCR CDR3 was amplified in a first-round RT-PCR using the HTBI primer set. TCRdb recomputed calls from the multiplex PCR reads with MiXCR, one row per CDR3 protein. The repertoire has 300,000 to 400,000 distinct CDR3 sequences, around a sixth of them found once; the top ten carry around two fifths. The source material was blood. These receptors originate from a young man with Graves' ophthalmopathy.

This clonotype was seen many times. V usage is TRBV11-2 and J usage is TRBJ2-1; D gene unclear. Germline CDR1 is SGHAT and CDR2 is FQNNGV. The V and J ends lost 4 bases and 9 bases respectively, with 16 bases between them. The CDR3 covers 14 residues. CDR3 sequence reads: CASSSLTTGREQFF. The CDR3 region has the DNA TGTGCCAGCAGCTCCTTGACGACCGGGCGTGAGCAGTTCTTC. Variable domain in full (rest from reference TRBV11-2 and TRBJ2-1): EAGVAQSPRYKIIEKRQSVAFWCNPISGHATLYWYQQILGQGPKLLIQFQNNGVVDDSQLPKDRFSAERLKGVDSTLKIQPAKLEDSAVYLCASSSLTTGREQFFGPGTRLTVL.

Notes on this clonotype: Given a much more abundant clone one base away, this may be a read error. V and J are TRBV7-3 and TRBJ2-1; TRBD2 matches at 15 bases. The CDR3 runs 19 residues. Looked up from germline, CDR1 is SGHTA and CDR2 is FQGTGA. The CDR3 spells CAGSSIGLAGGFGYNEQFF. CDR3 in DNA: TGTGCCGGCAGTTCTATCGGACTAGCGGGGGGGTTCGGCTACAATGAGCAGTTCTTC.

The rearrangement links TRBV3-1 to TRBJ1-6; the match to TRBD1 covers 10 bases. From germline, CDR1 is LGHDT and CDR2 YNNKEL (reference sequence). The J segment lost 14 bases and the V segment lost 4 bases, leaving 8 bases of the junction unmatched. The CDR3 totals 14 residues. The CDR3 sequence: CASSRTGGLGTLHF. CDR3 sequence (DNA): TGTGCCAGCAGCCGGACAGGGGGACTGGGGACCCTCCACTTT.

This clonotype was counted ten times or more. V and J are TRBV7-9 and TRBJ1-1; the D is unclear. Trimming took off 6 bases at V and 7 bases at J, with 9 bases between the two ends. CDR1 and CDR2 (germline): SEHNR, FQNEAQ (reference sequence). This CDR3 has 11 amino acids. The CDR3 coding sequence is TGTGCCAGCAGGCGAGGTGGTGAAGCTTTCTTT. It encodes CASRRGGEAFF. Looking up the rest from reference TRBV7-9 and TRBJ1-1 gives the full variable domain: DTGVSQNPRHKITKRGQNVTFRCDPISEHNRLYWYRQTLGQGPEFLTYFQNEAQLEKSRLLSDRFSAERPKGSFSTLEIQRTEQGDSAMYLCASRRGGEAFFGQGTRLTVV.

This clonotype has at least ten counts. This rearrangement joins TRBV27 to TRBJ1-1; D gene unclear. The ends were cut back, 5 bases at V and 6 bases at J, with 16 bases in the middle. This CDR3 region has 14 residues. Germline values: CDR1 MNHEY, CDR2 SMNVEV (reference sequence). CDR3 residues: CASSPRRAAAEAFF. CDR3 nucleotide sequence: TGTGCCAGCAGTCCGCGCCGGGCCGCGGCTGAAGCTTTCTTT.

This clonotype was seen ten or more times. CDR3 sequence: CASSRGGPNSYEQYF. As DNA, the CDR3 is TGCGCCAGCAGCCGCGGGGGGCCGAACTCCTACGAGCAGTACTTC. The V and J genes are TRBV5-1 and TRBJ2-7; 8 bases are shared with TRBD2. V trimming: 4 bases; J trimming: 0 bases; junction bases outside the gene matches: 6. CDR3 length equals 15 residues. Germline CDR1 SGHRS, CDR2 YFSETQ.

The chain is built from TRBV5-4 and TRBJ1-2; a weak D match, TRBD1 (6 bases). The V and J ends lost 5 bases and 3 bases respectively, with 14 bases between them. Germline V lookup: CDR1 SGHNT, CDR2 YYREEE (reference sequence). The CDR3 loop spans 14 amino acids. CDR3 protein: CASRTGSGDYGYTF. The CDR3 nucleotides read TGTGCCAGCAGAACAGGGTCCGGGGACTATGGCTACACCTTC.

A single count supports this clonotype. One base away lies a much larger clone, so this may be a sequencing read error. As the CDR3 is not closed by the conserved phenylalanine or tryptophan, this likely results from a read error. The rearrangement joins TRBV12-3 or TRBV12-4 to TRBJ2-1; D perhaps matches TRBD1 (5 bases). The J call may be mistaken, given a closer DNA end match to TRBJ2-7. The CDR3 has 12 amino acids. CDR3 loop: CASSFRTIEQYS. In DNA form, the CDR3 reads TGTGCCAGCAGTTTCCGGACAATCGAGCAGTACTCC.

At least ten counts were recorded for this clonotype. CDR3 sequence reads: CASTSGKEAFF. CDR3 bases: TGTGCCAGCACCTCGGGAAAGGAAGCTTTCTTT. The gene calls are TRBV12-3 or TRBV12-4 and TRBJ1-1, with D uncertain. Trimming took 7 bases from V and 8 from J, leaving 11 bases between them. The CDR3 runs to 11 residues.

This clonotype was recorded at least ten times. The chain employs TRBV2 and TRBJ1-2, with 7 bases that match TRBD1. The V gene's germline CDR1 is SNHLY and CDR2 FYNNEI. The length of the CDR3 is 12 residues. V dropped 10 bases and J dropped 4; count of bases not matched to a gene: 6. DNA of the CDR3: TGTGCCACTGCGACAGGGAGCTATGGCTACACCTTC. Translated, it gives CATATGSYGYTF.

The chain combines TRBV11-2 with TRBJ2-7, with 15 bases matching TRBD2. Germline CDR1 SGHAT, CDR2 FQNNGV. This CDR3 contains 16 residues. J gave up 4 bases and V 5 bases, and 6 bases lay outside the gene matches. CDR3 amino acids: CASSPRGLAGGYEQYF. CDR3 nucleotide sequence: TGTGCCAGCAGCCCCCGCGGACTAGCGGGAGGGTACGAGCAGTACTTC.

This chain links TRBV9 with TRBJ2-3, with TRBD1 matching over 10 bases. The germline V gene has CDR1 SGDLS and CDR2 YYNGEE. Losses at the gene ends were 0 bases for V and 2 bases for J; bases not matched to a gene: 3. The CDR3 contains 16 residues. The CDR3 here is CASSVGDRGPTDTQYF. Written as DNA, the CDR3 is TGTGCCAGCAGCGTAGGGGACAGGGGACCCACAGATACGCAGTATTTT.

The chain links TRBV6-2 or TRBV6-3 to TRBJ1-5, with a tentative D call TRBD1 (6 bases). The CDR3 consists of 14 residues. Germline lookup yields CDR1 MNHEY and CDR2 SVGEGT. V shed 4 bases and J shed 7 bases, with 14 bases lying between them. Here the CDR3 reads CASSSTGRLQPQHF. CDR3 DNA sequence: TGTGCCAGCAGTTCGACAGGCAGGCTGCAGCCCCAGCATTTT.

This clonotype was found many times. V usage is TRBV3-1 and J usage is TRBJ1-1, with D possibly TRBD1 on 6 matching bases. The CDR3 consists of 15 residues. V lost 1 base and J lost 2, with 11 bases in between. CDR1 and CDR2 from the germline V gene are LGHDT and YNNKEL (reference sequence). The CDR3 coding sequence is TGTGCCAGCAGCCAAGGGGACATAGCCAACACTGAAGCTTTCTTT. Translating gives CASSQGDIANTEAFF.

This clonotype was seen ten or more times. The chain links TRBV3-1 to TRBJ1-5; D is unresolved. Looked up from germline, CDR1 is LGHDT and CDR2 is YNNKEL (reference sequence). This CDR3 has 14 residues. Trimming took off 4 bases at V and 1 base at J, with 8 bases between the two ends. The CDR3 reads CASSPGLSNQPQHF. The CDR3 region has the DNA TGTGCCAGCAGCCCCGGATTAAGCAATCAGCCCCAGCATTTT.

The V and J genes are TRBV2 and TRBJ2-3, with TRBD2 identical over 11 bases. The CDR3 runs to 14 residues. Per the germline V gene, CDR1 is SNHLY and CDR2 is FYNNEI. V lost 9 bases to trimming and J lost 2 bases; unmatched junction nucleotides: 4. This chain's CDR3 is CASRLAGPTDTQYF. The CDR3 DNA sequence: TGTGCCAGTAGACTAGCGGGGCCCACAGATACGCAGTATTTT.

This clonotype has at least ten counts. V gene TRBV24-1 combines with J gene TRBJ2-5, with 9 bases aligning to TRBD1. Germline V gene lookup returns CDR1 KGHDR and CDR2 SFDVKD. With V trimmed by 7 bases and J by 5 bases, 7 bases remained unmatched. The CDR3 length is 14 residues. CDR3 loop: CATRGQGGVETQYF. CDR3 DNA sequence: TGTGCCACCAGGGGACAGGGAGGCGTGGAGACCCAGTACTTC.

This clonotype appeared a single time. V is TRBV5-5 and J is TRBJ2-7, with TRBD1 identical over 9 bases. Germline lookup yields CDR1 SGHKS and CDR2 YYEKEE (reference sequence). J was trimmed by 5 bases and V by 1 base; bases with no gene match: 7. The CDR3 length is 15 residues. The CDR3 protein is CASSLTQGAWNEQYF. CDR3 in DNA: TGTGCCAGCAGCTTGACACAGGGGGCTTGGAACGAGCAGTACTTC.

This clonotype was counted many times. V usage is TRBV5-1 and J usage is TRBJ1-2; the match to TRBD1 covers 7 bases. This CDR3 has 14 residues. Per germline, CDR1 SGHRS and CDR2 YFSETQ. The trim removed 6 bases at V and 3 bases at J, leaving 8 bases unmatched. The CDR3 DNA reads TGCGCCAGCATGGTGGGAGGGGGCGACTATGGCTACACCTTC. The encoded protein is CASMVGGGDYGYTF.

This clonotype was observed at least ten times. This chain joins TRBV7-8 and TRBJ2-3, with D unresolved. This CDR3 has 12 amino acids. CDR1 is SGHVS, CDR2 FQNEAQ, per germline. V was shortened by 2 bases and J by 8 bases, with 8 bases between the two germline ends. In DNA form, the CDR3 reads TGTGCCAGCAGCTTACTACGAAGTACGCAGTATTTT. This sequence encodes CASSLLRSTQYF.

This chain connects TRBV20-1 to TRBJ2-2; no clear D gene. The CDR3 has 13 residues. V was trimmed by 3 bases and J by 4 bases, leaving 9 bases between them. Germline V lookup: CDR1 DFQATT, CDR2 SNEGSKA (reference sequence). The CDR3 loop is CSASFAPTGELFF. Written as DNA, the CDR3 is TGCAGTGCTAGCTTTGCCCCCACCGGGGAGCTGTTTTTT.

This clonotype was seen many times. The V call is TRBV9, the J call TRBJ2-3, with D uncertain. V lost 3 bases, J lost 2 bases, and 10 bases lay in between. CDR1 SGDLS and CDR2 YYNGEE come from the germline V gene. CDR3 length equals 14 residues. The CDR3 sequence: CASSAHRVTDTQYF. CDR3 sequence (DNA): TGTGCCAGCAGCGCCCACCGCGTCACAGATACGCAGTATTTT.

This clonotype was observed a few times. The gene calls are TRBV24-1 and TRBJ2-4; no firm D call. The V and J ends lost 4 bases and 7 bases respectively, with 16 bases between them. Germline assignment: CDR1 KGHDR and CDR2 SFDVKD. CDR3 size: 15 residues. CDR3 nucleotide sequence: TGTGCCACCAGTGACCCTCATCTAGGCTTGAACATTCAGTACTTC. This encodes CATSDPHLGLNIQYF.